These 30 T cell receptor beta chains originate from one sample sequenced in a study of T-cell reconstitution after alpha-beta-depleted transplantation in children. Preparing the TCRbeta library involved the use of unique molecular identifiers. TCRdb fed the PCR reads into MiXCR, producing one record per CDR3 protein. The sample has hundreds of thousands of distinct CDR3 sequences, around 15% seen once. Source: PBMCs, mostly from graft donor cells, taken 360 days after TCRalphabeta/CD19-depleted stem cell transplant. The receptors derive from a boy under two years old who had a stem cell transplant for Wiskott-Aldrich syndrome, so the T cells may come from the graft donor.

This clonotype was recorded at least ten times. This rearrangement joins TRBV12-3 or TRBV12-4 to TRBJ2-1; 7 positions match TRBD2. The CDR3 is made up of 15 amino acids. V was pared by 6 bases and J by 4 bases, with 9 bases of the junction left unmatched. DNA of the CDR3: TGTGCCAGCAGCCCAAGCGGGATACGTTACAATGAGCAGTTCTTC. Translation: CASSPSGIRYNEQFF.

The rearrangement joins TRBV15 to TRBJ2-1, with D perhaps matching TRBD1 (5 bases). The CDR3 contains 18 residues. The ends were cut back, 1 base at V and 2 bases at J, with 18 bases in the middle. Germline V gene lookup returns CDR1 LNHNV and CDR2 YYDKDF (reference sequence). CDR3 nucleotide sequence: TGTGCCACCAGCAGAGTATCAGAAGCAGGGATACCCTACAATGAGCAGTTCTTC. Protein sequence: CATSRVSEAGIPYNEQFF.

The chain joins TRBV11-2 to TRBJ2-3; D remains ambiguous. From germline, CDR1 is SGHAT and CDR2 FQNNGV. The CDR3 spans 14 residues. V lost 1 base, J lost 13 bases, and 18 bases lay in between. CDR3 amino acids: CASSLGPRAGIEYF. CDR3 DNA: TGTGCCAGCAGCTTAGGGCCCCGTGCCGGAATCGAGTATTTT. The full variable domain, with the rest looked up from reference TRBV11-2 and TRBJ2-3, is EAGVAQSPRYKIIEKRQSVAFWCNPISGHATLYWYQQILGQGPKLLIQFQNNGVVDDSQLPKDRFSAERLKGVDSTLKIQPAKLEDSAVYLCASSLGPRAGIEYFGPGTRLTVL.

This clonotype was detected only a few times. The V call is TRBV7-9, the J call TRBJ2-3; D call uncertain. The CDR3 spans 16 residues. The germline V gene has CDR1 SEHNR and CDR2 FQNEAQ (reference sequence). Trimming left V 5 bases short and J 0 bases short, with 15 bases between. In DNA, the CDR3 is TGTGCCAGCAGCCCCCGCCGGATAACTAGCACAGATACGCAGTATTTT. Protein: CASSPRRITSTDTQYF.

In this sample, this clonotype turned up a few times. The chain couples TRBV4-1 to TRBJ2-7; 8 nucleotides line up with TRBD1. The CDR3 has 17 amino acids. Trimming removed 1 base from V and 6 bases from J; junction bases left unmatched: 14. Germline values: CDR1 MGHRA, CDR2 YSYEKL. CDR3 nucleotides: TGCGCCAGCAGCCAAGTGCCTCGGACAGGGAGCCGGGGCGAGCAGTACTTC. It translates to CASSQVPRTGSRGEQYF.

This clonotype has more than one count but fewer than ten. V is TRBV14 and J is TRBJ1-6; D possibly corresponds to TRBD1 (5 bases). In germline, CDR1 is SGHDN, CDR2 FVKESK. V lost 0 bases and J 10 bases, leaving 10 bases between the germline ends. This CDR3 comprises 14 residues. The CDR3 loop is CASSQEAGGSPLHF. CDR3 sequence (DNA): TGTGCCAGCAGCCAAGAGGCTGGGGGGTCACCCCTCCACTTT.

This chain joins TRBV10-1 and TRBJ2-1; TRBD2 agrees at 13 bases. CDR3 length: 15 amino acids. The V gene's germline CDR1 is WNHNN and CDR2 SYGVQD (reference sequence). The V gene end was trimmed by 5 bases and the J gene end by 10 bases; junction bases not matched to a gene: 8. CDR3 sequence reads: CASSPTSGRAWEQFF. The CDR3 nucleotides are TGCGCCAGCAGTCCTACTAGCGGGAGGGCCTGGGAGCAGTTCTTC.

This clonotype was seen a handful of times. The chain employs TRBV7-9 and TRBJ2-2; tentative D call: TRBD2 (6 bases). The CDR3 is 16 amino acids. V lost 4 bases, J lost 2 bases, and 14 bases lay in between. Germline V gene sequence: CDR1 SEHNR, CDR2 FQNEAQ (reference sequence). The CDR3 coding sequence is TGTGCCAGCAGCTCGAGCCCTAGCGACAACACCGGGGAGCTGTTTTTT. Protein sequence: CASSSSPSDNTGELFF.

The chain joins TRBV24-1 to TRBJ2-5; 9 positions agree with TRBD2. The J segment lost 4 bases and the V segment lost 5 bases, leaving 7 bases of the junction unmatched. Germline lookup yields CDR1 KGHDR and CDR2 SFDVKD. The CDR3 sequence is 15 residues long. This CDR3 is CATSGAGGPVETQYF. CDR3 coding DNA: TGTGCCACCAGTGGGGCGGGAGGGCCCGTAGAGACCCAGTACTTC.

This chain's CDR3 is CASSLGQGGNTGELFF. CDR3 DNA: TGCGCCAGCAGCTTGGGCCAGGGGGGAAACACCGGGGAGCTGTTTTTT. V and J are TRBV5-1 and TRBJ2-2, with D possibly being TRBD1 (7 bases). CDR1 SGHRS and CDR2 YFSETQ come from the germline V gene. This CDR3 has 16 residues. Trimming left V 0 bases short and J 2 bases short, with 11 bases between.

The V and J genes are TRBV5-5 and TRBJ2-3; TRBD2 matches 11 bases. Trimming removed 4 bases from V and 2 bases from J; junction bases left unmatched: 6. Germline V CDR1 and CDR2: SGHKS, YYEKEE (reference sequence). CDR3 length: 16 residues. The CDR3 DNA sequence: TGTGCCAGCAGCGTGGGACTAGCGGAATACACAGATACGCAGTATTTT. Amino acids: CASSVGLAEYTDTQYF.

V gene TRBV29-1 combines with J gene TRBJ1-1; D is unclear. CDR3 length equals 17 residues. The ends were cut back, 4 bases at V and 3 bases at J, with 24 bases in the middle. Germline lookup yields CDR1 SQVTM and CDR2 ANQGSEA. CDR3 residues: CSVVSSRTIPDYTEAFF. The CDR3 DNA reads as TGCAGCGTTGTCTCCAGTCGAACGATCCCCGATTACACTGAAGCTTTCTTT.

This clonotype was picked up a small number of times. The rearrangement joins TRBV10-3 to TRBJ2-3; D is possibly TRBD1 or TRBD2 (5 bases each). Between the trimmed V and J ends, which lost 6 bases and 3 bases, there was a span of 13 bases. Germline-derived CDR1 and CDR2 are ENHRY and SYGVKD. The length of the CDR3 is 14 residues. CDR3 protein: CAIRFGGRTDTQYF. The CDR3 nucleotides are TGTGCCATCAGGTTTGGGGGAAGGACAGATACGCAGTATTTT.

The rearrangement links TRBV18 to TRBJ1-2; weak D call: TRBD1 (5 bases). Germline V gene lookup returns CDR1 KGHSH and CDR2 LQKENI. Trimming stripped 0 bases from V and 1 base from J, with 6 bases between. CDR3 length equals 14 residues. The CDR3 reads CASSPPTVNYGYTF. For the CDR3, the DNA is TGTGCCAGCTCACCACCGACAGTTAACTATGGCTACACCTTC. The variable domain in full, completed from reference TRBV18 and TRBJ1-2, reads NAGVMQNPRHLVRRRGQEARLRCSPMKGHSHVYWYRQLPEEGLKFMVYLQKENIIDESGMPKERFSAEFPKEGPSILRIQQVVRGDSAAYFCASSPPTVNYGYTFGSGTRLTVV.

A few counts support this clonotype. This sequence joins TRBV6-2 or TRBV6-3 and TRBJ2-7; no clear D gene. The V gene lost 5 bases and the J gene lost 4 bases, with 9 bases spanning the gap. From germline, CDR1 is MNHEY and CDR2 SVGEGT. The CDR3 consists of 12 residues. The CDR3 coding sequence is TGTGCCAGCAGTCAACAGATTTACGAGCAGTACTTC. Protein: CASSQQIYEQYF.

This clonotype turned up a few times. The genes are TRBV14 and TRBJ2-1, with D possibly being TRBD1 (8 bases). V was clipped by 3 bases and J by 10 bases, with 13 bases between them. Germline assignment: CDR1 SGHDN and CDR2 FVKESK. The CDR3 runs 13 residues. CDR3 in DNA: TGTGCCAGCAGCCAGGACAGGGAGGGCGAGCAGTTCTTC. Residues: CASSQDREGEQFF.

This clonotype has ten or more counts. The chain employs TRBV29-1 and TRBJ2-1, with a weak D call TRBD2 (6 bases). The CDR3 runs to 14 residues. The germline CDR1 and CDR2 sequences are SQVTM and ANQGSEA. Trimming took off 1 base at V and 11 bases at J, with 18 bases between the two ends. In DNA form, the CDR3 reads TGCAGCGTTGAAGGGCCCAATCCGGGAGTAAAGCAGTTCTTC. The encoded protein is CSVEGPNPGVKQFF.

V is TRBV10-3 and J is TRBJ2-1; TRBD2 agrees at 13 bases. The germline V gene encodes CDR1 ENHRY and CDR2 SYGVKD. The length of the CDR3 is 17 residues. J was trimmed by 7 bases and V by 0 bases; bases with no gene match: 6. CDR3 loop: CAISESRGLAGSNEQFF. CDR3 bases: TGTGCCATCAGTGAGTCAAGGGGACTAGCGGGATCTAATGAGCAGTTCTTC.

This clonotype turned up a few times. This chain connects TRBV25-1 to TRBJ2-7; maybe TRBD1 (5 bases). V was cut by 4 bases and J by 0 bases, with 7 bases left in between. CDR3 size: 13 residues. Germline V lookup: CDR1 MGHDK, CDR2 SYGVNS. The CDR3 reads CASSGDSSYEQYF. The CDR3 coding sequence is TGTGCCAGCAGTGGAGACAGCTCCTACGAGCAGTACTTC.

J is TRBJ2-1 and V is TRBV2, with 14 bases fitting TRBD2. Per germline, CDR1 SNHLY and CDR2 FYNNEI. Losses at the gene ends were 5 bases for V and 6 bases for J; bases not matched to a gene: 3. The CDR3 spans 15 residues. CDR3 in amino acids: CASSRTSGRINEQFF. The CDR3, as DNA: TGTGCCAGCAGTCGGACTAGCGGGAGGATCAATGAGCAGTTCTTC.

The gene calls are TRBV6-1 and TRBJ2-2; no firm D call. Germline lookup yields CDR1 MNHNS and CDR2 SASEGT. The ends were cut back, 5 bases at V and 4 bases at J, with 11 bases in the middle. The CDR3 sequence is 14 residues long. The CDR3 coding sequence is TGTGCCAGCAGTACGACCTCCCTCACCGGGGAGCTGTTTTTT. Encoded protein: CASSTTSLTGELFF.

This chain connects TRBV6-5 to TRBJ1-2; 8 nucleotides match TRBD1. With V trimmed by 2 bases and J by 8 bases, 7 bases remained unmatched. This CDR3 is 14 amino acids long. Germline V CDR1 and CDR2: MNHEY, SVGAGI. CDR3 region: CASSYSPGGGGYTF. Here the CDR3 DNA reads TGTGCCAGCAGTTACAGCCCAGGGGGCGGGGGCTACACCTTC.

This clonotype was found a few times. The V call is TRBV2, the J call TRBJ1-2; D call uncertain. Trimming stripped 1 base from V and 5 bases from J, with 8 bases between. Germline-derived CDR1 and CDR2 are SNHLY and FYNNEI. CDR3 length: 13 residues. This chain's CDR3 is CASSEDSFYGYTF. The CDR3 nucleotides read TGTGCCAGCAGTGAAGACAGTTTTTATGGCTACACCTTC.

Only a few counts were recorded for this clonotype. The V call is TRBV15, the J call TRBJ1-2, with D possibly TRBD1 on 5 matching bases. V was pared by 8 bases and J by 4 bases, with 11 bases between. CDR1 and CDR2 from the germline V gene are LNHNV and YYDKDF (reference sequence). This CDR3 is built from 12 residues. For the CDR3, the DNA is TGTGCCACCTTAGGGGAGACCTATGGCTACACCTTC. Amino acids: CATLGETYGYTF.

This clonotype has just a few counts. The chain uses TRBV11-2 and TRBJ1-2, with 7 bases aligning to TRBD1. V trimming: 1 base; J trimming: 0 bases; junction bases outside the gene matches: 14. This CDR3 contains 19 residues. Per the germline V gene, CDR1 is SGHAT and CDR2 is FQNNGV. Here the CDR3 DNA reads TGTGCCAGCAGCTTAGTCCCGGTTAACAGGGGCCTGCCTAACTATGGCTACACCTTC. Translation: CASSLVPVNRGLPNYGYTF.

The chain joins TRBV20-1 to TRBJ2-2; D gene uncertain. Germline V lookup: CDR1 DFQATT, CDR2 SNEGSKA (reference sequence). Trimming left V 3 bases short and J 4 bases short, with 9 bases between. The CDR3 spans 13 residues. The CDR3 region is CSASIRGTGELFF. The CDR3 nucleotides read TGCAGTGCTAGCATACGCGGCACCGGGGAGCTGTTTTTT.

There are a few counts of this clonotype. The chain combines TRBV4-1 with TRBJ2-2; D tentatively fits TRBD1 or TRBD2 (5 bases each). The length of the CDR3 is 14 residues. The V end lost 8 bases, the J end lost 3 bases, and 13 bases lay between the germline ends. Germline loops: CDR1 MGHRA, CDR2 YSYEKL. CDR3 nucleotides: TGCGCCAGCCGGCGCAGAGGGGACACCGGGGAGCTGTTTTTT. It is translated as CASRRRGDTGELFF.

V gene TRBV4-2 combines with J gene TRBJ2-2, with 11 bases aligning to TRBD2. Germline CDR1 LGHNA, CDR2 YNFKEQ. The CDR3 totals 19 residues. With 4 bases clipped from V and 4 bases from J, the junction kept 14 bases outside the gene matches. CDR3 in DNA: TGTGCCAGCAGCCCCCGACTAGCGGGGACAAGTATCCTCACCGGGGAGCTGTTTTTT. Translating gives CASSPRLAGTSILTGELFF.

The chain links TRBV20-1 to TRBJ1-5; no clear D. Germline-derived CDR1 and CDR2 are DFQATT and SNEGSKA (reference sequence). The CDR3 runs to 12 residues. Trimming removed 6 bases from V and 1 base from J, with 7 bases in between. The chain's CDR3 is CSAHRSNQPQHF. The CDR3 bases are TGCAGTGCGCATAGAAGCAATCAGCCCCAGCATTTT.

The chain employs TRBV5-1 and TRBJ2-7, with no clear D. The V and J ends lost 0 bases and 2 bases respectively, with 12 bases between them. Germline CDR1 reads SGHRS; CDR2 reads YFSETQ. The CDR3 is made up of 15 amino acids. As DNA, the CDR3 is TGCGCCAGCAGCTTGGGGGCAGGAGAACCCTACGAGCAGTACTTC. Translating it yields CASSLGAGEPYEQYF.